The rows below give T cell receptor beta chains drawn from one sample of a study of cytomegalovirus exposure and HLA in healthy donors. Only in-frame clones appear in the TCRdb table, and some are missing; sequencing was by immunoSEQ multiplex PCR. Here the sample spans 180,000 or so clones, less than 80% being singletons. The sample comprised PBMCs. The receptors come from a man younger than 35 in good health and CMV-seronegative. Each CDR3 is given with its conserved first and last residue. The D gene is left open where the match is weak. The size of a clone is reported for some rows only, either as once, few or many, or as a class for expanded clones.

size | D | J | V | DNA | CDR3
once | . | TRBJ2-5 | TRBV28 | TGTGCCCACGGAGCTCCCCAGCGGGCCCTGTACCAAGAGACCCAGTACTTC | CAHGAPQRALYQETQYF
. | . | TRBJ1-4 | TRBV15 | TGTGCCACCAGCAGAGATTCGGGGGTTTGGGAAAAACTGTTTTTT | CATSRDSGVWEKLFF
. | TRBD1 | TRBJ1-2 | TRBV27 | TGTGCCAGCAGTTCTCCCCGGACAGGGTGGAGGGATGGCTACACCTTC | CASSSPRTGWRDGYTF
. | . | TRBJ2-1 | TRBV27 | TGTGCCAGCAGTGAATCTGGGGGCGCCTACAATGAGCAGTTCTTC | CASSESGGAYNEQFF
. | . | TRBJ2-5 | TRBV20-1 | TGCACCCCCTTGTACCAAGAGACCCAGTACTTC | CTPLYQETQYF
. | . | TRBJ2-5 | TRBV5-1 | TGCGCCAGCAGTCACCGACCAGGAGAGACCCAGTACTTC | CASSHRPGETQYF
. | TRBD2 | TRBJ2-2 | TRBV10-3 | TGTGCCATCACCGGAGATAGGAGGGAGGGCCGGACCGGGGAGCTGTTTTTT | CAITGDRREGRTGELFF
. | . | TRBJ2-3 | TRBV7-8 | TGTGCCAGCAGCCCAGAGCGTCCCAGCACAGATACGCAGTATTTT | CASSPERPSTDTQYF
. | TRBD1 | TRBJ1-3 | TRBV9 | TGTGCCAGCAGCGTAGGCGGGACAGAAGGAAACACCATATATTTT | CASSVGGTEGNTIYF
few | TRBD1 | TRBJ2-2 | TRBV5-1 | TGCGCCTCCCGGACCAGGGGGACCGGGGAGCTGTTTTTT | CASRTRGTGELFF
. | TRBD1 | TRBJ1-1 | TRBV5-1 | TGCGCCAGCAGCTGGACAGGGGACGTAACGAACACTGAAGCTTTCTTT | CASSWTGDVTNTEAFF
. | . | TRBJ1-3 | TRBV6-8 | TGTGCCAGCACCCTACCATGGGGGGAGAGCAGCTTCTCTGGAAACACCATATATTTT | CASTLPWGESSFSGNTIYF
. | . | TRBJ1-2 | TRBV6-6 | TGTGCCAGCAGTCTCAAAGGGGCAGCGCATATCTATGGCTACACCTTC | CASSLKGAAHIYGYTF
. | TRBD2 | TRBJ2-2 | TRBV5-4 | TGTGCCAGCAGCCCTGGGGGGCTAGCGGGGGAAGCCGGGGAGCTGTTTTTT | CASSPGGLAGEAGELFF
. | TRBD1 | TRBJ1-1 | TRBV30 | TGTGCCTGGAACGGGGGACAGTGGAACACTGAAGCTTTCTTT | CAWNGGQWNTEAFF
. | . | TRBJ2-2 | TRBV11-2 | TGTGCCAGCAGCTCACTTGATGGGGAGCTGTTTTTT | CASSSLDGELFF
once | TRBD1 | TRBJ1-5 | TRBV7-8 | TGTGCCAGCACCAATTCCGACAGGGGGTATCAGCCCCAGCATTTT | CASTNSDRGYQPQHF
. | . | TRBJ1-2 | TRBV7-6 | TGTGCCAGCAGCGACCCCACCCGATCGGCCCGGGGGGATGGCTACACCTTC | CASSDPTRSARGDGYTF
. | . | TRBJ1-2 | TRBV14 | TGTGCCAGCAGCCAGGCGGCAGCTGGTGGCTACACCTTC | CASSQAAAGGYTF
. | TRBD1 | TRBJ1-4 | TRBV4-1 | TGCGCCAGCAGCCAAGTGGACAGGGCGCCTAATGAAAAACTGTTTTTT | CASSQVDRAPNEKLFF
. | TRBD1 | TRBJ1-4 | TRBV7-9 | TGTGCCAGCAGCAGGGGACAGGGATCTGGTGAAAAACTGTTTTTT | CASSRGQGSGEKLFF
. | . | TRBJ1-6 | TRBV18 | TGTGCCAGCTCACGGACAGAGAATAATTCACCCCTCCACTTT | CASSRTENNSPLHF
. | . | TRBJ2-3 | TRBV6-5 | TGTGCCAGCAGCCCCCCGTTCCCCCCAGATACGCAGTATTTT | CASSPPFPPDTQYF
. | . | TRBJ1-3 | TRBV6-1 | TGTGCCAGCAGTGAAGCACTCGTCTCTGGAAACACCATATATTTT | CASSEALVSGNTIYF
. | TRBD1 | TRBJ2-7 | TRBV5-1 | TGCGCCAGCAGCCTAGGGACAGAAGGGCAGTACTTC | CASSLGTEGQYF
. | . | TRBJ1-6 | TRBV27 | TGTGCCAGCAGCCCCCACAGCGGCTCCTATAATTCACCCCTCCACTTT | CASSPHSGSYNSPLHF
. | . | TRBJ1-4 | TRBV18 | TGTGCCAGCTCACATCCGGACAGCCCCTATCGAAAACTGTTTTTT | CASSHPDSPYRKLFF
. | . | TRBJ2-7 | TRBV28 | TGTGCCAGCAGTTTACTCTACGGGGCGGGAGAGCAGTACTTC | CASSLLYGAGEQYF
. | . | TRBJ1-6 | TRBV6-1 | TGTGCCAGCATTGTCCAGGAGGGCTATAATTCACCCCTCCACTTT | CASIVQEGYNSPLHF
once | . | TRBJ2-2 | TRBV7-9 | TGTGCCAGCACCTTGGCGGGGCCCAGCGGGGAGCTGTTTTTT | CASTLAGPSGELFF
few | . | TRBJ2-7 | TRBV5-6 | TGTGCCAGCAGCCCGGGACTCAGCTCCTACGAGCAGTACTTC | CASSPGLSSYEQYF
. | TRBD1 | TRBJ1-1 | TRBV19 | TGTGCCAGTAGTATTCCGGGGACAGGGCGGAACACTGAAGCTTTCTTT | CASSIPGTGRNTEAFF